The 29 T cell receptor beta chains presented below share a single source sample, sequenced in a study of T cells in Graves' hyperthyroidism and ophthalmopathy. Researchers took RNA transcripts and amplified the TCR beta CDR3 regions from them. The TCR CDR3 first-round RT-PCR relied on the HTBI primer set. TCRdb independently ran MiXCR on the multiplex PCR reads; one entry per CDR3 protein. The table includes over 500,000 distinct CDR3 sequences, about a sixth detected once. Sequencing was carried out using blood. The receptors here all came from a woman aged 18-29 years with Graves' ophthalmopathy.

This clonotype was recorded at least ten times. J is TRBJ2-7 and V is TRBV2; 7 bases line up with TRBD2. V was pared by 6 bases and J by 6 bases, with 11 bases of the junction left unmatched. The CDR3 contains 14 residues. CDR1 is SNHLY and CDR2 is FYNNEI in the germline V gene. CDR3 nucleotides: TGTGCCAGCAGGTCCGGGACTACTCTTCGCGAGCAGTACTTC. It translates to CASRSGTTLREQYF.

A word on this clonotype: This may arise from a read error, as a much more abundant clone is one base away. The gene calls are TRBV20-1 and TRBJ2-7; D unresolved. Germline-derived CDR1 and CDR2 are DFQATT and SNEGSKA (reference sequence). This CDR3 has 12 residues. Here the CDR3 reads CRARAASNEQYF. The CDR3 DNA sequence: TGCCGTGCTAGAGCCGCCAGTAACGAGCAGTACTTC.

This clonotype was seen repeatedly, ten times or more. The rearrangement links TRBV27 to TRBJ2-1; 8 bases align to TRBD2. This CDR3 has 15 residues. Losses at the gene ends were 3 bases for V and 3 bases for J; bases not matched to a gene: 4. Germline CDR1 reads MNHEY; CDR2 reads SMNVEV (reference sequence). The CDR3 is CASSLYSGNYNEQFF. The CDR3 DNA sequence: TGTGCCAGCAGTTTGTATAGCGGGAACTACAATGAGCAGTTCTTC.

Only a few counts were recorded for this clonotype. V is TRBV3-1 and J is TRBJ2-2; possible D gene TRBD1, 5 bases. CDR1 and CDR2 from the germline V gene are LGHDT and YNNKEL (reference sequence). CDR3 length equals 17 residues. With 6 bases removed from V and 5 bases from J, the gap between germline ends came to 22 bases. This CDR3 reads CASRGSGPPRWTGELFF. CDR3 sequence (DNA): TGTGCCAGCAGGGGGTCAGGGCCGCCGCGGTGGACCGGGGAGCTGTTTTTT.

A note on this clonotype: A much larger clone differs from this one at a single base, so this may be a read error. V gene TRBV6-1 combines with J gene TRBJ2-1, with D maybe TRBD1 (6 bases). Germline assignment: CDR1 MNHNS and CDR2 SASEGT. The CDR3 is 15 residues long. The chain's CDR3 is CASSDKRAGDNERFF. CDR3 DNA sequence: TGTGCCAGCAGTGATAAGCGAGCAGGGGACAATGAGCGGTTCTTC.

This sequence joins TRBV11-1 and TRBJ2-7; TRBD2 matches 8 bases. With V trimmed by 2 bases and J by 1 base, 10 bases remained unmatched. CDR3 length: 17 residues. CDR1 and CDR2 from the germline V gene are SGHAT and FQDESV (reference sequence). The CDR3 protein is CASSLYRGLGTSYEQYF. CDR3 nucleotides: TGTGCCAGCAGCTTATACCGGGGACTAGGGACTTCCTACGAGCAGTACTTC.

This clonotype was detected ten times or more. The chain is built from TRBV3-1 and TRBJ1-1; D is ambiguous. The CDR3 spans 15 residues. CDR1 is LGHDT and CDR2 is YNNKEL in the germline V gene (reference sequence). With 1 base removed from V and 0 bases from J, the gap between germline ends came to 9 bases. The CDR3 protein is CASSQGSRLNTEAFF. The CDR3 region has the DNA TGTGCCAGCAGCCAAGGGTCGCGGCTGAACACTGAAGCTTTCTTT.

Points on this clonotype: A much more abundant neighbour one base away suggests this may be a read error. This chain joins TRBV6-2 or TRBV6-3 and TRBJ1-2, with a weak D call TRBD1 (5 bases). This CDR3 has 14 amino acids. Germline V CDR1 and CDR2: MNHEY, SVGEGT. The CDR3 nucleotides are TGTGCCGGCAGTTACGCGGGGGTGAGCTATGGCTACACCTTC. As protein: CAGSYAGVSYGYTF.

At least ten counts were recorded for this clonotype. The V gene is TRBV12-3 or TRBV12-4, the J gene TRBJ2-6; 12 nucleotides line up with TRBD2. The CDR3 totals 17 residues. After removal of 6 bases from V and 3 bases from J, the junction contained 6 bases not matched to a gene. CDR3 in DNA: TGTGCCAGCAGAGGCCTAGCGGGGGGGCGTGGGGCCAACGTCCTGACTTTC. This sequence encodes CASRGLAGGRGANVLTF.

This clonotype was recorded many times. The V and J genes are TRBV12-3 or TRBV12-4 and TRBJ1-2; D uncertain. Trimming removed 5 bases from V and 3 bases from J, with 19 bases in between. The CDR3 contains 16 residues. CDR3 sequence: CASSPVVRLPHYGYTF. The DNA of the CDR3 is TGTGCCAGCAGTCCTGTCGTAAGGCTACCCCACTATGGCTACACCTTC.

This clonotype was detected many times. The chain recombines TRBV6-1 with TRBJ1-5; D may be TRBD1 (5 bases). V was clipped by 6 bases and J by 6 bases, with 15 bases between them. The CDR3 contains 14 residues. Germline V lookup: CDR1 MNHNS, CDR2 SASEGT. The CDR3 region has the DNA TGTGCCAGCAGGGGGACGGACCCTTTTCAGCCCCAGCATTTT. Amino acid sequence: CASRGTDPFQPQHF.

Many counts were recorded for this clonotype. Here the CDR3 reads CASSYSNAGQDEQFF. DNA for the CDR3: TGTGCCAGCAGTTACTCCAATGCGGGGCAGGATGAGCAGTTCTTC. The J gene is TRBJ2-1, the V gene TRBV28; TRBD2 is a possible D gene (6 bases). The CDR3 consists of 15 residues. Trimming removed 4 bases from V and 8 bases from J, with 18 bases in between. Per germline, CDR1 MDHEN and CDR2 SYDVKM.

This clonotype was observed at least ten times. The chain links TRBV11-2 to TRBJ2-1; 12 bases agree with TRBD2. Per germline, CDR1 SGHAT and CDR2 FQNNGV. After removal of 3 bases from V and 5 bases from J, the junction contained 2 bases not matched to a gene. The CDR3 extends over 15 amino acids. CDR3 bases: TGTGCCAGCAGCTTCGGACTAGCGGGGAACAATGAGCAGTTCTTC. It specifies CASSFGLAGNNEQFF.

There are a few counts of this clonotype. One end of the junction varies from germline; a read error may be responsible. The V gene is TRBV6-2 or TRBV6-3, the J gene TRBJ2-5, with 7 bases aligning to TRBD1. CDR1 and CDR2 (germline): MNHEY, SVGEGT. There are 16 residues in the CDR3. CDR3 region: CASSYSTGRGQETQHF. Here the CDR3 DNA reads TGTGCCAGCAGTTACTCGACAGGGAGAGGACAAGAGACCCAGCACTTC.

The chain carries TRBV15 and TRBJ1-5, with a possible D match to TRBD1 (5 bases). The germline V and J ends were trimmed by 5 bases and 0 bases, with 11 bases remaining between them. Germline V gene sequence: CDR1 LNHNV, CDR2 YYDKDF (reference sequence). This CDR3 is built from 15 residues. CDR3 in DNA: TGTGCCACCAGCCAACAGGAAGATAGCAATCAGCCCCAGCATTTT. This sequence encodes CATSQQEDSNQPQHF.

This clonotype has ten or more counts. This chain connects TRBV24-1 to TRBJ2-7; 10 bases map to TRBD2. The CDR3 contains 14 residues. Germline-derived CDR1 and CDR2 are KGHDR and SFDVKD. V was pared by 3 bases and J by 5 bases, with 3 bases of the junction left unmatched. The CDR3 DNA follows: TGTGCCACCAGTGATCCTAGCGGGAGCAACGAGCAGTACTTC. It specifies CATSDPSGSNEQYF.

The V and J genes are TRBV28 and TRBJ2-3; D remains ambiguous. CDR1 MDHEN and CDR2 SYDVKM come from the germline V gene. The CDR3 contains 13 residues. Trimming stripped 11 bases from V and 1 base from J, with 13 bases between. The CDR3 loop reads CAGTTSGTDTQYF. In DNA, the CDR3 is TGTGCCGGTACCACAAGTGGCACAGATACGCAGTATTTT.

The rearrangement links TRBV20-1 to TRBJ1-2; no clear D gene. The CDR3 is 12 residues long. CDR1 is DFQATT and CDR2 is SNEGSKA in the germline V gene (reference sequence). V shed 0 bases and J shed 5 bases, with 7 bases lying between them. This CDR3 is CSARDLEYGYTF. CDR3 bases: TGCAGTGCTAGAGATTTAGAGTATGGCTACACCTTC.

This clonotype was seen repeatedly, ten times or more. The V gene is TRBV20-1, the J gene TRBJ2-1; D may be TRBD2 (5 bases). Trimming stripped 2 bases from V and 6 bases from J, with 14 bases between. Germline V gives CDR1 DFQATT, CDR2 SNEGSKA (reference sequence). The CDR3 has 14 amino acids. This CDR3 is CSARRGLYPNEQFF. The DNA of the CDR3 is TGCAGTGCTAGACGCGGACTCTACCCCAATGAGCAGTTCTTC.

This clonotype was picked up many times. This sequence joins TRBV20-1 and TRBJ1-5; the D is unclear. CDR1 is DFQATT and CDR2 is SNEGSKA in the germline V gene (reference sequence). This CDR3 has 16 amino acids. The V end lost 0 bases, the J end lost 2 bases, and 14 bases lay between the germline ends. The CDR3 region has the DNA TGCAGTGCTAGAGATAGAGGTCCCAAGCGCAATCAGCCCCAGCATTTT. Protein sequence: CSARDRGPKRNQPQHF.

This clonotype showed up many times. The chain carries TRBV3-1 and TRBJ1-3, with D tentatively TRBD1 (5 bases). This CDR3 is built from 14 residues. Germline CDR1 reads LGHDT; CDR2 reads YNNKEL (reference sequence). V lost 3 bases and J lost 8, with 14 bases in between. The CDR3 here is CASSQDLGAYTIYF. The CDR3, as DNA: TGTGCCAGCAGCCAGGACTTAGGGGCATACACCATATATTTT.

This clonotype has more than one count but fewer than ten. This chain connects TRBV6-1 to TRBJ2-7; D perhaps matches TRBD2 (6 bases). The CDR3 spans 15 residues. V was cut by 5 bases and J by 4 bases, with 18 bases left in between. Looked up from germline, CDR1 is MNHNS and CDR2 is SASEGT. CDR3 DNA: TGTGCCAGCAGTACCCTGGAGGGACCGCTTTACGAGCAGTACTTC. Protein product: CASSTLEGPLYEQYF.

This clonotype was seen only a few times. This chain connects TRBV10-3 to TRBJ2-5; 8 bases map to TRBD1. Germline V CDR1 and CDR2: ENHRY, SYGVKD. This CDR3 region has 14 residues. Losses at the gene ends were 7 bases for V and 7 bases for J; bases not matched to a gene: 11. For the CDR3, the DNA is TGTGCCATCAAGACGACAGGGGCGGATGGGACCCAGTACTTC. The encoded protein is CAIKTTGADGTQYF.

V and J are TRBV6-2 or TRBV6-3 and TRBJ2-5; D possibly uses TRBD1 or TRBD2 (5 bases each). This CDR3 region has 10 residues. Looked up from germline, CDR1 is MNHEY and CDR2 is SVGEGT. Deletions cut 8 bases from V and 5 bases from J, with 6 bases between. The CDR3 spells CASGTETQYF. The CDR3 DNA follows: TGTGCCAGCGGGACGGAGACCCAGTACTTC.

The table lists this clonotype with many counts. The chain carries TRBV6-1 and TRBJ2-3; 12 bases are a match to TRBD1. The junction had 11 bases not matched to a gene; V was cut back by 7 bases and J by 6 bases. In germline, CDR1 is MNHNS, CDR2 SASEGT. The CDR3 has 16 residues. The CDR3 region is CASTPTRDRGRDTQYF. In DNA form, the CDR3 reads TGTGCCAGCACCCCGACCCGGGACAGGGGGCGGGATACGCAGTATTTT.

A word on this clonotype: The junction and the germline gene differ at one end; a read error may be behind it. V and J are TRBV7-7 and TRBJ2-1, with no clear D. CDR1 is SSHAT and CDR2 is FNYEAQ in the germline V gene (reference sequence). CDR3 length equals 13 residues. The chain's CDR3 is CASSKSGSTEQFF. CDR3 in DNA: TGTGCTAGCAGCAAGTCCGGTAGTACTGAGCAGTTCTTC.

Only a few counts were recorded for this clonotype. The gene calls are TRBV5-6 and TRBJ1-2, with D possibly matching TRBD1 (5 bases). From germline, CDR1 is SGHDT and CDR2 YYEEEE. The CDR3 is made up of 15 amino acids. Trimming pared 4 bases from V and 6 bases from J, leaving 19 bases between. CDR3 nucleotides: TGTGCCAGCAGCGTGGGACCTCCGAGGGTCCATGGCTACACCTTC. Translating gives CASSVGPPRVHGYTF.

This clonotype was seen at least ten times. The CDR3 loop reads CASNLDRGRTGELFF. DNA for the CDR3: TGTGCCAGCAATTTGGACAGAGGGAGGACCGGGGAGCTGTTTTTT. The chain recombines TRBV2 with TRBJ2-2; D assignment may be TRBD1 or TRBD2 (6 bases each). Trimming took off 7 bases at V and 5 bases at J, with 17 bases between the two ends. The germline gives CDR1 SNHLY, CDR2 FYNNEI. The CDR3 loop spans 15 amino acids. Using reference TRBV2 and TRBJ2-2 for the parts outside the CDR3, the full variable domain is EPEVTQTPSHQVTQMGQEVILRCVPISNHLYFYWYRQILGQKVEFLVSFYNNEISEKSEIFDDQFSVERPDGSNFTLKIRSTKLEDSAMYFCASNLDRGRTGELFFGEGSRLTVL.

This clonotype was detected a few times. CDR3 in DNA: TGTGCCACCAGCAGCCCTCGCGGATATGAAGAGACCCAGTACTTC. Translation gives CATSSPRGYEETQYF. This chain connects TRBV15 to TRBJ2-5; D unclear. V lost 3 bases and J 3 bases, leaving 14 bases between the germline ends. Per the germline V gene, CDR1 is LNHNV and CDR2 is YYDKDF (reference sequence). The CDR3 length is 15 residues.